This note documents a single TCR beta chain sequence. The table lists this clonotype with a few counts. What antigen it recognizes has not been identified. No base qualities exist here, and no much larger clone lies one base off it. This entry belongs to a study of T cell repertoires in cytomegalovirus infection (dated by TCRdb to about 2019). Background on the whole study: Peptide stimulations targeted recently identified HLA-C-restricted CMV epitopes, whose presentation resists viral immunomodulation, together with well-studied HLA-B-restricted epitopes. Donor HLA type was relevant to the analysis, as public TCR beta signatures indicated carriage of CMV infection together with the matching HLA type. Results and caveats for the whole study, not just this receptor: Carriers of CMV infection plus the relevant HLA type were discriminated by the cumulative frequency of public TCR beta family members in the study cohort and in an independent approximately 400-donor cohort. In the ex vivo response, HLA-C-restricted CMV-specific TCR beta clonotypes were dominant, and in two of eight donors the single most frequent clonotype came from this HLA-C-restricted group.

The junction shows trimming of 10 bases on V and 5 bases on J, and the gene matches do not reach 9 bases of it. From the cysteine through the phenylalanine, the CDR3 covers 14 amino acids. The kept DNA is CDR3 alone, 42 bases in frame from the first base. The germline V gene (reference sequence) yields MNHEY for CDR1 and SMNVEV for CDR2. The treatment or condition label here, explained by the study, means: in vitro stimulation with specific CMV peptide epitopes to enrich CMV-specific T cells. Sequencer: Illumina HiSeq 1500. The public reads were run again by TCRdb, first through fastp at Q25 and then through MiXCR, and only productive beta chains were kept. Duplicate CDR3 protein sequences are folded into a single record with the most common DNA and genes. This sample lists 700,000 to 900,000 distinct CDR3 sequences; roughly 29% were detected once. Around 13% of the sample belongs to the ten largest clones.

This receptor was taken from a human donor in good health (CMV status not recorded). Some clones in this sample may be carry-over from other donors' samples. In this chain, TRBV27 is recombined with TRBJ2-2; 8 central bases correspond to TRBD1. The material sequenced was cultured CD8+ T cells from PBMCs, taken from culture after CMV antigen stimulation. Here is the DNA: TGTGCCACCTCAGGGGGCGTCTTAACCGGGGAGCTGTTTTTT. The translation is CATSGGVLTGELFF.